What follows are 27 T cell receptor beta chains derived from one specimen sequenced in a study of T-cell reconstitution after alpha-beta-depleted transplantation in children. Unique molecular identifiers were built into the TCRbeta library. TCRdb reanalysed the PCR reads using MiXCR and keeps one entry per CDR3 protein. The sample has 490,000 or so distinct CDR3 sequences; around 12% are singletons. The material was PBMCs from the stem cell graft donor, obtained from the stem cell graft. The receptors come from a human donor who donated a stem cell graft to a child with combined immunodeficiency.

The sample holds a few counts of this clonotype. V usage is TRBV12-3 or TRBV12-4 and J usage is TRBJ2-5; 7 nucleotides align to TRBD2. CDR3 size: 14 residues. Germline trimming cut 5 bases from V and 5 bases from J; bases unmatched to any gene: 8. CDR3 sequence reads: CASSVTGGRETQYF. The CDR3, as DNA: TGTGCCAGCAGTGTTACGGGAGGTCGGGAGACCCAGTACTTC.

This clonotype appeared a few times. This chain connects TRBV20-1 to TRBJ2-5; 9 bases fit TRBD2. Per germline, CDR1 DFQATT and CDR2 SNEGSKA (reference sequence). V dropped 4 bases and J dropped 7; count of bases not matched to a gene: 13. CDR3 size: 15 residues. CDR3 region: CSAIRVAGVLGTQYF. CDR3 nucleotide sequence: TGCAGTGCTATCAGAGTAGCGGGAGTATTAGGGACCCAGTACTTC.

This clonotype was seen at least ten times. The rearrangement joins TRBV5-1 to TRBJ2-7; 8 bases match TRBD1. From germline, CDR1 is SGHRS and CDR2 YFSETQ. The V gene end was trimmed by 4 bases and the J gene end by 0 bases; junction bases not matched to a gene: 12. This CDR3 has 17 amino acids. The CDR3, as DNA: TGCGCCAGCAGCAGCTCCTGGGGACAGGTGAGCTCCTACGAGCAGTACTTC. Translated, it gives CASSSSWGQVSSYEQYF.

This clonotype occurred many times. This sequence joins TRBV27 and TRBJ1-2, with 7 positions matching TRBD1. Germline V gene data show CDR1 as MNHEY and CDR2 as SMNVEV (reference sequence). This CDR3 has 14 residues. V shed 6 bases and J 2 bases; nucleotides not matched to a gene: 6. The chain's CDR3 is CASRAQGGNYGYTF. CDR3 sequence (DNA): TGTGCCAGCAGGGCCCAGGGGGGGAACTATGGCTACACCTTC.

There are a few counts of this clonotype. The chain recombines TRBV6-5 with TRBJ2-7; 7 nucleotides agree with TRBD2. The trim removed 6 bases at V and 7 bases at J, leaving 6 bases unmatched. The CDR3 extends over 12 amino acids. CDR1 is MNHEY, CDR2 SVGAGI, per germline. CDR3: CASSDVLAEQYF. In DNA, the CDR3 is TGTGCCAGCAGCGACGTACTAGCGGAGCAGTACTTC.

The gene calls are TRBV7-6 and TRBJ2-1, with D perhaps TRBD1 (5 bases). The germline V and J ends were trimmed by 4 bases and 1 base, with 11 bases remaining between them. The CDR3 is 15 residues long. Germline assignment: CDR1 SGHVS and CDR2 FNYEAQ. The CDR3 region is CASSSTALSYNEQFF. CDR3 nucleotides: TGTGCCAGCAGCTCGACAGCGTTGTCCTACAATGAGCAGTTCTTC.

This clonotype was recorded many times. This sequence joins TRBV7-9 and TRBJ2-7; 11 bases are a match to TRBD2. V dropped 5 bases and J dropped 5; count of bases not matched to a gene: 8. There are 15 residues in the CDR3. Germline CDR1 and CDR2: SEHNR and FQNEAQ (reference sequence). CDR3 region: CASSPPLAGGHEQYF. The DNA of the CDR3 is TGTGCCAGCAGCCCCCCGCTAGCGGGGGGACACGAGCAGTACTTC. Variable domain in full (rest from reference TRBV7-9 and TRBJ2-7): DTGVSQNPRHKITKRGQNVTFRCDPISEHNRLYWYRQTLGQGPEFLTYFQNEAQLEKSRLLSDRFSAERPKGSFSTLEIQRTEQGDSAMYLCASSPPLAGGHEQYFGPGTRLTVT.

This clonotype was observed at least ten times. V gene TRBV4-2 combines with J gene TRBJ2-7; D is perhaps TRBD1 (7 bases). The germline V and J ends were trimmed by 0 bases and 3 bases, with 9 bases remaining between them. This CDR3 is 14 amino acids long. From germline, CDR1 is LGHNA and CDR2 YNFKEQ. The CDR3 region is CASSQDQGGYEQYF. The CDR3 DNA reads TGTGCCAGCAGCCAAGATCAGGGGGGCTACGAGCAGTACTTC.

CDR3 protein: CASSLFVGTGELFF. In DNA, the CDR3 is TGTGCCAGCAGTCTGTTCGTAGGGACCGGGGAGCTGTTTTTT. V and J are TRBV12-3 or TRBV12-4 and TRBJ2-2; D remains unclear. The CDR3 contains 14 residues. Trimming left V 5 bases short and J 5 bases short, with 12 bases between.

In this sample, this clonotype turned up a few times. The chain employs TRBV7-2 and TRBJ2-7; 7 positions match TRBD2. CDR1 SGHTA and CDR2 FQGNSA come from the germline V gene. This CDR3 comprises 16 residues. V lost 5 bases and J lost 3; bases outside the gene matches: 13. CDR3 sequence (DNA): TGTGCCAGCAGCCTCGAGAGGGGACTATTCCTCTACGAGCAGTACTTC. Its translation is CASSLERGLFLYEQYF.

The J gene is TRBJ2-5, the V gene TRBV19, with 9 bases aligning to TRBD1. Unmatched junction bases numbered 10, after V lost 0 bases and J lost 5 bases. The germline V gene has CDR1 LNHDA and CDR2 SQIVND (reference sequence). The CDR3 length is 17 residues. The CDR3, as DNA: TGTGCCAGTAGTATAGAGGGTCGGACAGGGGTGGGGGAGACCCAGTACTTC. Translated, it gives CASSIEGRTGVGETQYF.

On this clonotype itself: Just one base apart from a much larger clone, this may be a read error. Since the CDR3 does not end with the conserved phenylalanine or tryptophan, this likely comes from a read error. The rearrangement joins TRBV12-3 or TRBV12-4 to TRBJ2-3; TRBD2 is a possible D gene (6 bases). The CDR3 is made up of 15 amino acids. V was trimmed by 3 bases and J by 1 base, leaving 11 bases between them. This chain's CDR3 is CASSFAGLGTDTQYI. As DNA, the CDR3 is TGTGCCAGCAGTTTTGCGGGATTGGGCACAGATACGCAGTATATT.

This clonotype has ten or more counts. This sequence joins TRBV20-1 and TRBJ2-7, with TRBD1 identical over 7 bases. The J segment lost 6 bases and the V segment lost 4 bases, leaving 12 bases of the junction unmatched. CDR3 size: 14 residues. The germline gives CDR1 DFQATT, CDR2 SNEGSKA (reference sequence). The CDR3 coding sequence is TGCAGTGCTACCCAGACCGGGACAGCAGGCGAGCAGTACTTC. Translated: CSATQTGTAGEQYF.

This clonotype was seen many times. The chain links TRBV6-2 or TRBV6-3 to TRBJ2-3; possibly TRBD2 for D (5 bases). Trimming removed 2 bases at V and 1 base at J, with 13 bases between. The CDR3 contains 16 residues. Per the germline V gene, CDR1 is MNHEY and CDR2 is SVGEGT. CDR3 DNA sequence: TGTGCCAGCAGTTACGGGCGAGCGGCCGGCACAGATACGCAGTATTTT. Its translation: CASSYGRAAGTDTQYF.

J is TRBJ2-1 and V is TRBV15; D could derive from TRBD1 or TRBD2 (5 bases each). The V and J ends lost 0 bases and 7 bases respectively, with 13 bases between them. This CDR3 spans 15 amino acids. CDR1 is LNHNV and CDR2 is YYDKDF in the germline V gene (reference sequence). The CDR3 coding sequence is TGTGCCACCAGCAGAGATCGGGGCAGTGGGAATGAGCAGTTCTTC. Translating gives CATSRDRGSGNEQFF. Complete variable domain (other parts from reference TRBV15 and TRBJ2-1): DAMVIQNPRYQVTQFGKPVTLSCSQTLNHNVMYWYQQKSSQAPKLLFHYYDKDFNNEADTPDNFQSRRPNTSFCFLDIRSPGLGDTAMYLCATSRDRGSGNEQFFGPGTRLTVL.

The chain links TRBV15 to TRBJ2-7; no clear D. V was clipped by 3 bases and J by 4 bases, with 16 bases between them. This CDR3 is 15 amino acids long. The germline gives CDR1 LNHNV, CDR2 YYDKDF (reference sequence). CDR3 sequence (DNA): TGTGCCACCAGCAGCATTCACGCTCTTCGTTACGAGCAGTACTTC. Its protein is CATSSIHALRYEQYF.

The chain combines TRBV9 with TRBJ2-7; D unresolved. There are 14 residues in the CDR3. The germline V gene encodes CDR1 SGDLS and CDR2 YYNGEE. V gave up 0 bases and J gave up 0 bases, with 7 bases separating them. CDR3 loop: CASSVDLFSYEQYF. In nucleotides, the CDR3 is TGTGCCAGCAGCGTAGATCTCTTCTCCTACGAGCAGTACTTC.

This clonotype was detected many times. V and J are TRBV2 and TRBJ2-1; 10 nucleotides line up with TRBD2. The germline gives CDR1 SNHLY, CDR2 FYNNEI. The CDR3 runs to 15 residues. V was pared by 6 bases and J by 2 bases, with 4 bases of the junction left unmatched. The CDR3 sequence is CASRSSGGAYNEQFF. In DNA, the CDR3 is TGTGCCAGCAGGTCCAGCGGGGGGGCCTACAATGAGCAGTTCTTC. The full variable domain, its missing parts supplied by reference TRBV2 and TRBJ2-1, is EPEVTQTPSHQVTQMGQEVILRCVPISNHLYFYWYRQILGQKVEFLVSFYNNEISEKSEIFDDQFSVERPDGSNFTLKIRSTKLEDSAMYFCASRSSGGAYNEQFFGPGTRLTVL.

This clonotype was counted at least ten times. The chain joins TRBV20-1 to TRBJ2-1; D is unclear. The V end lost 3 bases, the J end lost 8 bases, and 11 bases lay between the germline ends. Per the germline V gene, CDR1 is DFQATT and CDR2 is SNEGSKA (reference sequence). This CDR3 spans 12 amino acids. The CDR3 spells CSARIGWDEQFF. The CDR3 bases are TGCAGTGCTAGGATAGGGTGGGATGAGCAGTTCTTC.

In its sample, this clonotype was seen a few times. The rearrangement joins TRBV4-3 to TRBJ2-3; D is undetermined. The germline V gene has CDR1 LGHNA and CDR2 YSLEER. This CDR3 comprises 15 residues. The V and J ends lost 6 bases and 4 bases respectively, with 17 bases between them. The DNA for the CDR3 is TGCGCCAGCAGTAGGGATAGCAGAGGAGCAGATACGCAGTATTTT. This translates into CASSRDSRGADTQYF.

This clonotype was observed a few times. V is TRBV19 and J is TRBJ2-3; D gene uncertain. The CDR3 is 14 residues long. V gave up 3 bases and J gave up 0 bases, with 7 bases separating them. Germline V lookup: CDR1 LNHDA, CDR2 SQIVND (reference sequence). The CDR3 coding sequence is TGTGCCAGTAGTATCCAGACTAGCACAGATACGCAGTATTTT. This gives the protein CASSIQTSTDTQYF.

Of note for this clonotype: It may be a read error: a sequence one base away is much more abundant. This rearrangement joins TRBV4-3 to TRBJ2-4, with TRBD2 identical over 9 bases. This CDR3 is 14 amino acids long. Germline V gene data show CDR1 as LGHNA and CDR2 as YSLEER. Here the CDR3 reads CASGVAGGQGIHYF. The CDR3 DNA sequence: TGCGCCAGCGGAGTGGCGGGAGGGCAGGGCATTCATTACTTC.

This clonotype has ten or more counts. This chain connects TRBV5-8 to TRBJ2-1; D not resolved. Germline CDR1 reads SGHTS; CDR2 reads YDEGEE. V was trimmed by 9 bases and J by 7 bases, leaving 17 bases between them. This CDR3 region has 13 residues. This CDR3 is CATSRLVRNEQFF. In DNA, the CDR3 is TGTGCCACCTCGAGGCTAGTTAGGAATGAGCAGTTCTTC.

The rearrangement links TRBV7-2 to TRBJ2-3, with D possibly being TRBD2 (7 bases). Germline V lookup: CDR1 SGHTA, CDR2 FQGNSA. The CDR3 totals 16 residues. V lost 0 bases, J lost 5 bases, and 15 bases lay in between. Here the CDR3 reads CASSLAGAGVGDTQYF. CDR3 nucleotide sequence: TGTGCCAGCAGCTTAGCGGGGGCGGGGGTCGGAGATACGCAGTATTTT.

The CDR3 region has the DNA TGTGCCAGTAAATTCGGAGGGCTCACCTACAATGAGCAGTTCTTC. This encodes CASKFGGLTYNEQFF. The genes are TRBV12-3 or TRBV12-4 and TRBJ2-1; D is perhaps TRBD2 (6 bases). Trimming removed 9 bases at V and 2 bases at J, with 17 bases between. The CDR3 is made up of 15 amino acids.

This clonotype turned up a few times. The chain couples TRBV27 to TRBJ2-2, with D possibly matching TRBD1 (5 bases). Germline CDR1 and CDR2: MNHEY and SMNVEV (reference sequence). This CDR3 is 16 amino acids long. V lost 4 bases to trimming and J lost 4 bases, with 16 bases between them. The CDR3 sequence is CASSYRPPPTTGELFF. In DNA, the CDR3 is TGTGCCAGCAGTTACAGGCCCCCCCCGACCACCGGGGAGCTGTTTTTT.

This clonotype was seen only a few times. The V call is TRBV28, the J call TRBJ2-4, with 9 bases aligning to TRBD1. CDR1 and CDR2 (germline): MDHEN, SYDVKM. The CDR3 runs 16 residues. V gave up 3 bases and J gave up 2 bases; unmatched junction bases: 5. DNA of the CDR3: TGTGCCAGCAGTTTTAGACAGGGGGGGACCAAAAACATTCAGTACTTC. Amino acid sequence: CASSFRQGGTKNIQYF.